The rows below give T cell receptor beta chains drawn from one sample of a study of cytomegalovirus exposure and HLA in healthy donors. Some clones are missing from TCRdb's copy, which holds only in-frame ones; the method was immunoSEQ multiplex PCR. The table records some 30,000 clones, roughly 44% of them present only once. Sequencing was carried out using PBMCs. These receptors came from a woman aged 50 to 65 in good health and CMV-seronegative. Each CDR3 is given with its conserved first and last residue. D genes are given only for firm matches. Clone size is given for some rows only: seen once, a few or many times, or a class if the clone is expanded.

J gene	V gene	D gene	clone size	CDR3 protein	CDR3 DNA
TRBJ2-5	TRBV7-8	-	-	CASSSTAEQETQYF	TGTGCCAGCAGTTCGACAGCTGAGCAAGAGACCCAGTACTTC
TRBJ1-1	TRBV2	TRBD1	-	CASNGQANSNTEAFF	TGTGCCAGCAATGGACAGGCCAACTCGAACACTGAAGCTTTCTTT
TRBJ1-4	TRBV9	-	-	CASSVGGGATNEKLFF	TGTGCCAGCAGCGTAGGAGGAGGTGCAACTAATGAAAAACTGTTTTTT
TRBJ2-1	TRBV7-9	-	-	CASSLGLDNEQFF	TGTGCCAGCAGCTTAGGGCTAGACAATGAGCAGTTCTTC
TRBJ2-7	TRBV6-6	-	-	CASSYENYEQYF	TGTGCCAGCAGTTACGAGAACTACGAGCAGTACTTC
TRBJ1-2	TRBV9	-	-	CASSPRDTF	TGTGCCAGCAGCCCGCGTGACACCTTC
TRBJ2-3	TRBV29-1	-	-	CSVVGDNRANTDTQYF	TGCAGCGTTGTGGGGGACAATAGGGCCAACACAGATACGCAGTATTTT
TRBJ1-3	TRBV7-8	-	few	CASSPHRVAGGNTIYF	TGTGCCAGCAGCCCCCACAGGGTCGCCGGGGGAAACACCATATATTTT
TRBJ2-1	TRBV6-1	-	-	CASSATRNTEQFF	TGTGCCAGCAGTGCTACTAGAAATACCGAGCAGTTCTTC
TRBJ1-3	TRBV6-4	-	-	CASSAAPGSGNTIYF	TGTGCCAGCAGTGCCGCGCCCGGCTCTGGAAACACCATATATTTT
TRBJ1-5	TRBV30	-	-	CAWSRREASNQPQHF	TGTGCCTGGAGCCGCCGCGAGGCCAGCAATCAGCCCCAGCATTTT
TRBJ2-7	TRBV28	-	-	CASSLSVSYEQYF	TGTGCCAGCAGTTTGTCAGTTTCCTACGAGCAGTACTTC
TRBJ2-3	TRBV2	-	-	CALWNRERTDTQYF	TGTGCCCTGTGGAACAGGGAGAGGACAGATACGCAGTATTTT
TRBJ1-3	TRBV28	-	few	CASSFRPGRSGNTIYF	TGTGCCAGCAGTTTTCGCCCCGGTCGCTCTGGAAACACCATATATTTT
TRBJ2-3	TRBV9	TRBD1	-	CASSPGTARDTQYF	TGTGCCAGCAGCCCCGGGACAGCTAGAGATACGCAGTATTTT
TRBJ1-2	TRBV5-4	-	-	CASSPDRANYGYTF	TGTGCCAGCAGCCCGGACAGAGCTAACTATGGCTACACCTTC
TRBJ1-2	TRBV12-5	TRBD1	-	CASGRQGHGYTF	TGTGCTAGTGGTCGACAGGGGCATGGCTACACCTTC
TRBJ2-7	TRBV4-1	TRBD2	-	CASSPGGGLALYEQYF	TGCGCCAGCAGCCCGGGGGGGGGACTTGCCCTCTACGAGCAGTACTTC
TRBJ1-4	TRBV7-9	-	few	CASSPLDSVSTNEKLFF	TGTGCCAGCAGCCCGTTGGACAGCGTCTCAACTAATGAAAAACTGTTTTTT
TRBJ2-7	TRBV6-5	-	-	CASSYQSGGAAYEQYF	TGTGCCAGCAGTTACCAAAGTGGAGGGGCCGCCTACGAGCAGTACTTC
TRBJ1-1	TRBV29-1	-	-	CSVEGGGTEAFF	TGCAGCGTTGAAGGAGGAGGCACTGAAGCTTTCTTT
TRBJ2-2	TRBV7-6	-	-	CASSPTGNVAGELFF	TGTGCCAGCAGCCCCACAGGGAACGTGGCCGGGGAGCTGTTTTTT
TRBJ2-7	TRBV11-1	TRBD2	-	CASGSRGTSYEQYF	TGTGCCAGCGGTTCGCGGGGGACCTCCTACGAGCAGTACTTC
TRBJ2-3	TRBV6-4	-	once	CASRESQGADTQYF	TGTGCCAGCAGGGAAAGCCAGGGTGCAGATACGCAGTATTTT
TRBJ1-2	TRBV7-9	TRBD1	-	CASSRSTGIRYGYTF	TGTGCCAGCAGCCGTTCGACAGGGATCAGATATGGCTACACCTTC
TRBJ1-4	TRBV18	-	-	CASSPSFRATNEKLFF	TGTGCCAGCTCACCCTCTTTCCGAGCAACTAATGAAAAACTGTTTTTT
TRBJ2-3	TRBV11-2	TRBD2	few	CASSLRASGRNSTDTQYF	TGTGCCAGCAGCTTAAGGGCTAGCGGGAGGAATAGCACAGATACGCAGTATTTT
TRBJ1-1	TRBV5-1	-	-	CASSFIVDTEAFF	TGCGCCAGCAGCTTCATAGTTGACACTGAAGCTTTCTTT
TRBJ2-7	TRBV30	-	few	CAWSLYGFEQYF	TGTGCCTGGAGCTTATACGGGTTCGAGCAGTACTTC
TRBJ2-1	TRBV7-6	TRBD1	-	CASSTSGTGAANEQFF	TGTGCCAGCAGCACTTCCGGGACAGGGGCCGCCAATGAGCAGTTCTTC
TRBJ1-5	TRBV27	-	-	CASRRRGGRGSNDQPQHF	TGTGCCAGCAGGCGAAGAGGGGGACGGGGTAGCAATGATCAGCCCCAGCATTTT
TRBJ1-4	TRBV5-1	-	-	CASSRSGIGTNEKLFF	TGCGCCAGCAGCCGTTCAGGGATAGGTACTAATGAAAAACTGTTTTTT
TRBJ2-7	TRBV28	TRBD1	-	CASSPTWTGSSYEQYF	TGTGCCAGCAGTCCTACCTGGACAGGGAGCTCCTACGAGCAGTACTTC
TRBJ2-6	TRBV7-9	-	-	CASSTRDSRKSAGANVLTF	TGTGCCAGCAGCACCCGGGATTCGCGGAAATCTGCTGGGGCCAACGTCCTGACTTTC
TRBJ2-7	TRBV7-6	-	few	CASSRTSSDYEQYF	TGTGCCAGCAGCAGAACTAGCAGTGACTACGAGCAGTACTTC
TRBJ2-1	TRBV4-1	TRBD2	-	CASSQDGGGYNEQFF	TGCGCCAGCAGCCAAGACGGGGGGGGGTACAATGAGCAGTTCTTC
TRBJ2-3	TRBV4-1	TRBD2	-	CASSQVMGLAGVRSTQYF	TGCGCCAGCAGCCAAGTCATGGGACTAGCGGGGGTTAGGAGTACGCAGTATTTT
TRBJ2-2	TRBV6-4	TRBD1	-	CASSDAGQGATGELFF	TGTGCCAGCAGTGACGCGGGACAGGGGGCCACCGGGGAGCTGTTTTTT
TRBJ1-5	TRBV23-1	-	-	CASSQNNSSRYSNQPQHF	TGCGCCAGCAGTCAAAATAACTCGTCCAGGTATAGCAATCAGCCCCAGCATTTT
TRBJ2-3	TRBV5-1	TRBD2	few	CASSTLAGGADTQYF	TGCGCCAGCAGCACATTAGCGGGGGGGGCAGATACGCAGTATTTT
TRBJ2-7	TRBV7-2	TRBD2	-	CASSFTSGSEQYF	TGTGCCAGCAGCTTTACTAGCGGGAGCGAGCAGTACTTC
TRBJ2-1	TRBV7-2	TRBD2	-	CASSLGGGRGPRAYNEQFF	TGTGCCAGCAGCTTAGGAGGCGGGAGAGGACCGAGGGCCTACAATGAGCAGTTCTTC
TRBJ2-5	TRBV5-8	TRBD1	-	CASSPGQGRYF	TGTGCCAGCAGCCCCGGACAGGGTCGGTACTTC
TRBJ2-5	TRBV7-9	-	few	CASSLLGGETQYF	TGTGCCAGCAGCTTACTAGGGGGAGAGACCCAGTACTTC
TRBJ2-7	TRBV6-6	TRBD1	few	CASSYGGQLSYEQYF	TGTGCCAGCAGTTACGGGGGACAGCTCTCCTACGAGCAGTACTTC
TRBJ2-3	TRBV5-6	-	few	CASSFIRGDADTQYF	TGTGCCAGCAGCTTCATCAGGGGTGATGCAGATACGCAGTATTTT
TRBJ2-7	TRBV4-1	-	few	CASSQALGHLNEQYF	TGCGCCAGCAGCCAAGCCCTAGGACATCTGAATGAGCAGTACTTC
TRBJ2-7	TRBV11-1	-	-	CASSLSTNRQTYEQYF	TGTGCCAGCAGCTTATCGACGAACAGACAGACCTACGAGCAGTACTTC